This T cell receptor (beta chain) was documented in a study of patients and donors after allogeneic stem cell transplantation. V gave up 5 bases and J gave up 0 bases; unmatched junction bases: 8. The CDR3 length is 17 residues. Germline assignment: CDR1 SGHAT and CDR2 FQNNGV. One entry per CDR3 protein, called by TCRdb with MiXCR from the RT-PCR reads. The data show approximately 200,000 distinct CDR3 sequences, 13% to 15% seen once. The chain recombines TRBV11-2 with TRBJ2-1; 9 nucleotides align to TRBD2. This receptor was obtained from a human donor who was either an allogeneic HSCT recipient or a stem cell or donor lymphocyte infusion donor (not recorded which). It is not recorded whose cells these are; they may come from a transplant donor. Sequencing was performed on blood, either unsorted or a sorted T cell fraction (not recorded which). CDR3 protein: CASSRGLARGSYNEQFF. The CDR3, as DNA: TGTGCCAGCAGCCGAGGACTAGCGAGAGGCTCCTACAATGAGCAGTTCTTC. The full variable domain, its missing parts supplied by reference TRBV11-2 and TRBJ2-1, is EAGVAQSPRYKIIEKRQSVAFWCNPISGHATLYWYQQILGQGPKLLIQFQNNGVVDDSQLPKDRFSAERLKGVDSTLKIQPAKLEDSAVYLCASSRGLARGSYNEQFFGPGTRLTVL.